This section outlines one T cell receptor (beta chain) sequence together with its context. Its specificity is unknown. Method: immunoSEQ multiplex PCR; TCRdb's copy keeps in-frame clones and lacks some. The top ten hold over 0.35% of the sample, which has 70,000 to 80,000 clones, roughly nine tenths seen once. The CDR3 contains 15 residues. V was shortened by 5 bases and J by 1 base, with 11 bases between the two germline ends. The germline gives CDR1 SGHVS, CDR2 FNYEAQ. These data come from a study of OX40 agonist ivuxolimab in advanced cancers. As for the study in general: An agonistic anti-OX40 (CD134) antibody, ivuxolimab, was used to treat the patients. Having had anti-PD-1, anti-PD-L1 or anti-CTLA-4 therapy before was allowed, and over 35% had some. Points from the study as a whole: Normalized T-cell clonal expansion was also low in a subset of nonresponders.

The sequences come from CD4+ or CD8+ T cells sorted from blood, collected in a trial of the OX40 agonist ivuxolimab. This TCR was recovered from an adult with an advanced solid tumor such as melanoma, head and neck, liver or kidney cancer. This chain uses TRBV7-6 with TRBJ2-2; D is perhaps TRBD1 (5 bases). Here the CDR3 reads CASSANDRNTGELFF. CDR3 bases: TGTGCCAGCAGCGCTAACGACAGGAACACCGGGGAGCTGTTTTTT.